Listed here is a single TCR beta chain. This sample was included in a study of OX40 agonist ivuxolimab in advanced cancers. Study at large: Patients were given ivuxolimab, an antibody that agonizes OX40 (CD134). Dosing consisted of intravenous ivuxolimab at 0.01 to 10 mg/kg every 2 weeks. Earlier anti-PD-1, anti-PD-L1 or anti-CTLA-4 therapy was permitted; about 38% had received some.

The V end lost 3 bases, the J end lost 7 bases, and 10 bases lay between the germline ends. The CDR3 runs to 13 residues. CDR1 is MDHEN and CDR2 is SYDVKM in the germline V gene. Clones were read by immunoSEQ multiplex PCR, and TCRdb kept only the in-frame ones, dropping some. The repertoire holds tens of thousands of clones, with about 90% as singletons. This clonotype was sampled from an adult with an advanced solid tumor such as melanoma, head and neck, liver or kidney cancer. The specimen comprised CD4+ or CD8+ T cells sorted from blood, sampled in a trial of the OX40 agonist ivuxolimab. The rearrangement uses TRBV28 and TRBJ1-5; TRBD1 might be the D (5 bases). This CDR3 reads CASSLVQGQPQHF. The CDR3 DNA reads TGTGCCAGCAGTTTGGTCCAGGGCCAGCCCCAGCATTTT.